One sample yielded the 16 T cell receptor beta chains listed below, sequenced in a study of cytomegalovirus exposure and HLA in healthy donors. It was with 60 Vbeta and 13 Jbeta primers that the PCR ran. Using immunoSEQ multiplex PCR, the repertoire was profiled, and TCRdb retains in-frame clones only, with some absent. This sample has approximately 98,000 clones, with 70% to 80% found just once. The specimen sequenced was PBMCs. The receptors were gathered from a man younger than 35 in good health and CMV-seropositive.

The CDR3 reads CASSLSGTEAFF. For the CDR3, the DNA is TGTGCCAGCAGCTTATCCGGGACTGAAGCTTTCTTT. The V gene is TRBV7-8, the J gene TRBJ1-1; no reliable D call. The V end lost 2 bases, the J end lost 5 bases, and 6 bases lay between the germline ends. The CDR3 length is 12 residues. From germline, CDR1 is SGHVS and CDR2 FQNEAQ.

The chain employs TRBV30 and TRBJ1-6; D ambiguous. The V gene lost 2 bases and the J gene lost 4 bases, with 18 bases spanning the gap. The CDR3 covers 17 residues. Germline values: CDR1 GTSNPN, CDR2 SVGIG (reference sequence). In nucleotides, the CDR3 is TGTGCCTGGAGTTCCACGGGGAGTATTGGGTATAATTCACCCCTCCACTTT. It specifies CAWSSTGSIGYNSPLHF.

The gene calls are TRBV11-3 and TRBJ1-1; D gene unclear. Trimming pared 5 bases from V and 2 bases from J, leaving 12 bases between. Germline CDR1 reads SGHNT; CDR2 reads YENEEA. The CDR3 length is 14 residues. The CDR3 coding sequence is TGTGCCAGCAGCCTGGGTGGAGAAAACACTGAAGCTTTCTTT. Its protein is CASSLGGENTEAFF. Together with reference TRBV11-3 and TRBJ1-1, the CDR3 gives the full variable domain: EAGVVQSPRYKIIEKKQPVAFWCNPISGHNTLYWYLQNLGQGPELLIRYENEEAVDDSQLPKDRFSAERLKGVDSTLKIQPAELGDSAVYLCASSLGGENTEAFFGQGTRLTVV.

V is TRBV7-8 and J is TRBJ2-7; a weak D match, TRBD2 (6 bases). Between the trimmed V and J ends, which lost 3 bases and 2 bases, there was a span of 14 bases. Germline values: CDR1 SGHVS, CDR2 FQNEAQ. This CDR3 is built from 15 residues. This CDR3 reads CASSFRGGFTYEQYF. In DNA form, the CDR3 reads TGTGCCAGCAGCTTTAGGGGAGGCTTTACCTACGAGCAGTACTTC.

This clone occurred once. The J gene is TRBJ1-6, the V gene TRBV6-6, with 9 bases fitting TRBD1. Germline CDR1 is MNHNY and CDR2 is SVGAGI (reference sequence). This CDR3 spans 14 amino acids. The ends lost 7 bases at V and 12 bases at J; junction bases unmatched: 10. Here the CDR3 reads CASTLGDRAEPLHF. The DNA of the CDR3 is TGTGCCAGCACCCTCGGGGACAGGGCAGAACCCCTCCACTTT.

The CDR3 DNA reads TGTGCCAGCGGCCTCGGGACAGGGGACACAGATACGCAGTATTTT. This translates into CASGLGTGDTDTQYF. The rearrangement joins TRBV5-6 to TRBJ2-3, with 10 bases aligning to TRBD1. The length of the CDR3 is 15 residues. V shed 7 bases, J shed 2 bases, and the junction held 7 bases outside the gene matches. Per germline, CDR1 SGHDT and CDR2 YYEEEE. Based on the CDR3 plus reference TRBV5-6 and TRBJ2-3, the full variable domain is DAGVTQSPTHLIKTRGQQVTLRCSPKSGHDTVSWYQQALGQGPQFIFQYYEEEERQRGNFPDRFSGHQFPNYSSELNVNALLLGDSALYLCASGLGTGDTDTQYFGPGTRLTVL.

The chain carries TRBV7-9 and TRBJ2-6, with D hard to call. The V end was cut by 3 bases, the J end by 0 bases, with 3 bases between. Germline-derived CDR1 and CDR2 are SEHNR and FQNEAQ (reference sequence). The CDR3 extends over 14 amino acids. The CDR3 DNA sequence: TGTGCCAGCAGCTTTTACTCTGGGGCCAACGTCCTGACTTTC. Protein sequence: CASSFYSGANVLTF. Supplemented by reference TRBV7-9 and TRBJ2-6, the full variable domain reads DTGVSQNPRHKITKRGQNVTFRCDPISEHNRLYWYRQTLGQGPEFLTYFQNEAQLEKSRLLSDRFSAERPKGSFSTLEIQRTEQGDSAMYLCASSFYSGANVLTFGAGSRLTVL.

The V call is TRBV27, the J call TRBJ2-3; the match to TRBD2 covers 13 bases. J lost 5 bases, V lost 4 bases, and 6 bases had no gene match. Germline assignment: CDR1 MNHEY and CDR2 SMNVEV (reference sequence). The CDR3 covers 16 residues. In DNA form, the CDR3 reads TGTGCCAGCAGTTGGACGACTAGCGGGGGGCTAGATACGCAGTATTTT. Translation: CASSWTTSGGLDTQYF.

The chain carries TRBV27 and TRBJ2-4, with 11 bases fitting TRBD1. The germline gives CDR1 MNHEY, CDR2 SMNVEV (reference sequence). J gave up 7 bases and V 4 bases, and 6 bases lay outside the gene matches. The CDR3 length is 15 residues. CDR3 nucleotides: TGTGCCAGCAGTTCCGGGACAGGGGGGCGGAACATTCAGTACTTC. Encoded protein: CASSSGTGGRNIQYF.

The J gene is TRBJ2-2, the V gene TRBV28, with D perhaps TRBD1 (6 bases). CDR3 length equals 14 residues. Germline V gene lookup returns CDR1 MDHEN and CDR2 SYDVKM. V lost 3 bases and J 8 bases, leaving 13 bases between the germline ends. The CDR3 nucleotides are TGTGCCAGCAGTTTGGGGGCCCAGGCGGGGGAGCTGTTTTTT. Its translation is CASSLGAQAGELFF.

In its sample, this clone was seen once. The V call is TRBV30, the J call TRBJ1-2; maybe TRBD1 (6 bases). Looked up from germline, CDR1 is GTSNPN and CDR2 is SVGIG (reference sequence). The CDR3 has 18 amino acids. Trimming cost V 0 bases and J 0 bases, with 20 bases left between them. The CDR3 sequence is CAWSVRFAGVKTNYGYTF. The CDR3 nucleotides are TGTGCCTGGAGTGTACGTTTCGCAGGGGTAAAAACTAACTATGGCTACACCTTC. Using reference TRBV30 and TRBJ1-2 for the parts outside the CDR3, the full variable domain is SQTIHQWPATLVQPVGSPLSLECTVEGTSNPNLYWYRQAAGRGLQLLFYSVGIGQISSEVPQNLSASRPQDRQFILSSKKLLLSDSGFYLCAWSVRFAGVKTNYGYTFGSGTRLTVV.

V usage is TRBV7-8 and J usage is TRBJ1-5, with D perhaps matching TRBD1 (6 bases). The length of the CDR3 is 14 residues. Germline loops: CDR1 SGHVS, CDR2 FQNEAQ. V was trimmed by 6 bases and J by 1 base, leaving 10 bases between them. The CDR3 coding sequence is TGTGCCAGCAGGCTGGGGGCCAGCAATCAGCCCCAGCATTTT. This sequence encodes CASRLGASNQPQHF.

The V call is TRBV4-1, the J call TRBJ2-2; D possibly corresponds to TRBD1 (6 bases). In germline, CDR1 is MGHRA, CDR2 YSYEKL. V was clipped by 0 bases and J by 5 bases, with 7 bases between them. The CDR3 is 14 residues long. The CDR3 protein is CASSQDTGTGELFF. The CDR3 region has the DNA TGCGCCAGCAGCCAAGATACAGGGACCGGGGAGCTGTTTTTT.

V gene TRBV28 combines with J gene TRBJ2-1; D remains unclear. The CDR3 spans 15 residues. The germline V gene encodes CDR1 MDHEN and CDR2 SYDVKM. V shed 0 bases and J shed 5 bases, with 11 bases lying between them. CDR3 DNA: TGTGCCAGCAGTTTATGGTCGCTGGGCGACAATGAGCAGTTCTTC. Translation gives CASSLWSLGDNEQFF.

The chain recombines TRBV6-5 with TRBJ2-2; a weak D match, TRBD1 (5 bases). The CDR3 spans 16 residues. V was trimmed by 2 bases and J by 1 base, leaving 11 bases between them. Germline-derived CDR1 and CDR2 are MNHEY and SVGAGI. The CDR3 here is CASSYDIQGNTGELFF. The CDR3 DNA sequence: TGTGCCAGCAGTTACGACATCCAGGGGAACACCGGGGAGCTGTTTTTT.

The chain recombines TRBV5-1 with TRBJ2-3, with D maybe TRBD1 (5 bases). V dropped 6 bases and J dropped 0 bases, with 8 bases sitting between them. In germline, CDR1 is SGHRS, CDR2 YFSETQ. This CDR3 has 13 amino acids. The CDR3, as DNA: TGCGCCAGCATAGGGGATAGCACAGATACGCAGTATTTT. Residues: CASIGDSTDTQYF.